A single T cell receptor (beta chain) is shown here with its context. The CDR3 extends over 13 amino acids. Per the germline V gene, CDR1 is SNHLY and CDR2 is FYNNEI. Trimming left V 6 bases short and J 7 bases short, with 16 bases between. Measured with immunoSEQ multiplex PCR; TCRdb has only the in-frame clones, and not every one. The data hold about 63,000 clones, with about 87% observed a single time. The source of the sample is a study of technical replicates of blood from several donors. This receptor was taken from a human donor in good health. Some clones in this sample may be carry-over from other donors' samples. Sequenced sample: PBMCs. V usage is TRBV2 and J usage is TRBJ2-7, with D perhaps TRBD1 (5 bases). CDR3 amino acids: CASSVGQIGEQYF. The CDR3 DNA follows: TGTGCCAGCAGCGTCGGACAAATTGGGGAGCAGTACTTC.